The entry below gives a single T cell receptor (beta chain) sequence along with its context. This table comes from immunoSEQ multiplex PCR, and its TCRdb copy is limited to in-frame clones, with some not included. The sample yields 250,000 or so clones, around 89% seen once. The CDR3 consists of 18 residues. Trimming stripped 0 bases from V and 6 bases from J, with 21 bases between. Germline CDR1 SGHRS, CDR2 YFSETQ. These data are taken from a study of blood T cell repertoires in COVID-19. Material for sequencing was PBMCs or T cells enriched from blood (not recorded which). The clonotype originates from a woman aged 25 to 45 with acute COVID-19. The chain recombines TRBV5-1 with TRBJ2-2; D possibly corresponds to TRBD2 (5 bases). CDR3 protein: CASSLERVRAREPGELFF. CDR3 DNA sequence: TGCGCCAGCAGCTTGGAGAGGGTGCGGGCGCGTGAACCCGGGGAGCTGTTTTTT.